What follows describes a single TCR beta chain. Treatment here: 15 to 20 received Ad26.COV2.S at low or high dose, single or two shots; about 5 received placebo; per-sample allocation not given. Sampling was performed 63 days after the first vaccine or placebo injection. V was shortened by 3 bases and J by 4 bases, with 10 bases between the two germline ends. The CDR3 contains 14 residues. CDR1 and CDR2 (germline): LGHDT, YNNKEL (reference sequence). Produced via immunoSEQ multiplex PCR; TCRdb's table is partial and in-frame only. The data show 200,000 to 250,000 clones, 88% seen once. The data belong to a study of Ad26.COV2.S vaccination and SARS-CoV-2 variants.

This receptor was taken from a person between 18 and 65 years old who received the Ad26.COV2.S COVID-19 vaccine or a placebo. The sample in question was peripheral blood, obtained in a trial of Ad26.COV2.S vaccine versus placebo. J is TRBJ1-5 and V is TRBV3-1 (or the pseudogene TRBV3-2); possible D gene TRBD1, 5 bases. The CDR3: CASSQEGVNQPQHF. DNA for the CDR3: TGTGCCAGCAGCCAGGAAGGGGTTAATCAGCCCCAGCATTTT.